This T cell receptor (beta chain) came from a study of blood T cell repertoires in COVID-19. Study context: There were acute and convalescent COVID-19 samples, and they came from the United States, Italy and Spain. Nucleic acid was either cDNA or gDNA, and it came from T cells, B-cell-depleted T cells, or PBMCs.

V shed 4 bases and J 6 bases; nucleotides not matched to a gene: 11. Germline V gene lookup returns CDR1 SSHAT and CDR2 FNYEAQ (reference sequence). This CDR3 has 16 residues. Under the authors' procedure: Amplified reference gene primers provided the basis for estimating nucleated cell counts. Only in-frame clones appear in the TCRdb table, and some are missing; sequencing was by immunoSEQ multiplex PCR. That table furnishes V, J and clone size, whereas the DNA furnished D and trimming. The data contain under 85,000 clones, about 90% of them singletons. This sequence originates from a human donor in a cohort sampled during active COVID-19. What was sequenced was peripheral blood. This chain links TRBV7-7 with TRBJ2-1, with 8 bases fitting TRBD1. The CDR3 DNA follows: TGTGCCAGCAGCTCCTCCCCCGGGACAGGACTCAATGAGCAGTTCTTC. This sequence encodes CASSSSPGTGLNEQFF.